Each of the 11 T cell receptor beta chains below was sequenced from the same sample in a study of control samples from healthy donors and cancer patients. The repertoire was sequenced with immunoSEQ multiplex PCR; TCRdb's copy has only in-frame clones and lacks some. The sample lists 150,000 to 200,000 clones, roughly 91% occurring once. The sample taken for sequencing was blood. The source of these receptors is a man between 18 and 35 years old in good health.

V and J are TRBV6-5 and TRBJ2-3; 11 nucleotides match TRBD2. The V gene's germline CDR1 is MNHEY and CDR2 SVGAGI. V lost 7 bases to trimming and J lost 1 base; unmatched junction nucleotides: 1. The CDR3 runs to 14 residues. The CDR3 region has the DNA TGTGCCAGCAAACTAGCGGGGGGCACAGATACGCAGTATTTT. Translation: CASKLAGGTDTQYF.

This CDR3 reads CATSDLRSRGANEQYF. CDR3 DNA: TGTGCCACCAGTGATTTGCGATCCAGGGGGGCGAACGAGCAGTACTTC. This chain links TRBV24-1 with TRBJ2-7; weak D call: TRBD1 (7 bases). Germline values: CDR1 KGHDR, CDR2 SFDVKD. V dropped 0 bases and J dropped 5 bases, with 16 bases sitting between them. CDR3 length: 16 residues.

This clone showed up just once. The chain employs TRBV12-3 or TRBV12-4 and TRBJ1-1; D remains unclear. V shed 5 bases and J shed 6 bases, with 13 bases lying between them. The CDR3 length is 13 residues. Here the CDR3 DNA reads TGTGCCAGCAGTACGCTACCGGCCTCTGAAGCTTTCTTT. Residues: CASSTLPASEAFF.

The rearrangement joins TRBV6-4 to TRBJ2-2; the D is unclear. Looked up from germline, CDR1 is MRHNA and CDR2 is SNTAGT. The CDR3 sequence is 14 residues long. V was trimmed by 0 bases and J by 2 bases, leaving 4 bases between them. The CDR3: CASSDSGNTGELFF. CDR3 bases: TGTGCCAGCAGTGACTCAGGCAACACCGGGGAGCTGTTTTTT.

V and J are TRBV6-5 and TRBJ2-1, with D hard to call. The V and J ends lost 6 bases and 2 bases respectively, with 14 bases between them. The CDR3 loop spans 15 amino acids. Looked up from germline, CDR1 is MNHEY and CDR2 is SVGAGI. Written as DNA, the CDR3 is TGTGCCAGCAGGGGAATGGCCGCGGCCTACAATGAGCAGTTCTTC. This codes for CASRGMAAAYNEQFF.

The chain carries TRBV30 and TRBJ2-7, with 7 positions matching TRBD1. This CDR3 spans 15 amino acids. Per germline, CDR1 GTSNPN and CDR2 SVGIG (reference sequence). The ends lost 0 bases at V and 1 base at J; junction bases unmatched: 6. The CDR3: CAWSVRGRGSYEQYF. Written as DNA, the CDR3 is TGTGCCTGGAGTGTACGGGGCAGGGGGTCCTACGAGCAGTACTTC.

The chain joins TRBV25-1 to TRBJ2-1, with D perhaps TRBD1 (6 bases). The CDR3 has 14 residues. Germline CDR1 and CDR2: MGHDK and SYGVNS. V dropped 3 bases and J dropped 2 bases, with 8 bases sitting between them. The CDR3 region has the DNA TGTGCCAGCAGTGACAGGGGTCCCTACAATGAGCAGTTCTTC. Translating it yields CASSDRGPYNEQFF.

The rearrangement links TRBV6-5 to TRBJ2-2, with D perhaps matching TRBD1 (6 bases). This CDR3 spans 14 amino acids. Per germline, CDR1 MNHEY and CDR2 SVGAGI. V lost 4 bases and J lost 6, with 12 bases in between. The CDR3, as DNA: TGTGCCAGCAGTTCTACCGAGGGGGCCGGGGAGCTGTTTTTT. It is translated as CASSSTEGAGELFF.

This rearrangement joins TRBV24-1 to TRBJ1-1; the D is unclear. Germline assignment: CDR1 KGHDR and CDR2 SFDVKD. Between the trimmed V and J ends, which lost 9 bases and 1 base, there was a span of 11 bases. The CDR3 loop spans 13 amino acids. Here the CDR3 DNA reads TGTGCCACCTCTTCGGCAGGGAACACTGAAGCTTTCTTT. Its translation is CATSSAGNTEAFF.

The V gene is TRBV10-3, the J gene TRBJ2-2; D unresolved. The CDR3 loop spans 15 amino acids. Germline CDR1 is ENHRY and CDR2 is SYGVKD. V lost 8 bases and J 6 bases, leaving 19 bases between the germline ends. DNA for the CDR3: TGTGCCATCGGGGTGGGCCCCGAACGCGCCGGGGAGCTGTTTTTT. Protein sequence: CAIGVGPERAGELFF.

The V call is TRBV7-9, the J call TRBJ1-5, with D possibly being TRBD1 (5 bases). The ends were cut back, 1 base at V and 5 bases at J, with 12 bases in the middle. Germline-derived CDR1 and CDR2 are SEHNR and FQNEAQ (reference sequence). CDR3 length equals 15 residues. The CDR3 nucleotides read TGTGCCAGCAGCTTAGTAGGGACCAAAGATCAGCCCCAGCATTTT. This translates into CASSLVGTKDQPQHF.